The entry that follows covers one T cell receptor beta chain sequence. The germline V gene has CDR1 GTSNPN and CDR2 SVGIG (reference sequence). After removal of 2 bases from V and 5 bases from J, the junction contained 3 bases not matched to a gene. The CDR3 loop spans 14 amino acids. The data were taken from a study of T cell changes during pregnancy in multiple sclerosis. Measured with immunoSEQ multiplex PCR; TCRdb has only the in-frame clones, and not every one. The repertoire holds approximately 60,000 clones, around 92% seen once, with 0.2% in the top ten. The V gene is TRBV30, the J gene TRBJ1-5, with TRBD1 matching 10 bases. This receptor was identified in a female donor with multiple sclerosis, enrolled in a pregnancy study. The sample consisted of CD4+ T cells from peripheral blood mononuclear cells, taken in the second trimester of pregnancy. The CDR3 bases are TGTGCCTGGAGTACGGACAGGGGGTATCAGCCCCAGCATTTT. This translates into CAWSTDRGYQPQHF. Combining the CDR3 with reference TRBV30 and TRBJ1-5 gives the whole variable domain SQTIHQWPATLVQPVGSPLSLECTVEGTSNPNLYWYRQAAGRGLQLLFYSVGIGQISSEVPQNLSASRPQDRQFILSSKKLLLSDSGFYLCAWSTDRGYQPQHFGDGTRLSIL.